Listed below are T cell receptor beta chains from one sample, sequenced in a study of blood T cell repertoires in COVID-19. Assay used: immunoSEQ multiplex PCR; TCRdb lists only in-frame clones, some missing. The table includes about 67,000 clones, nearly 80% detected once. The sequenced material came from peripheral blood. Receptor source: a woman aged 60-70 years with acute or convalescent COVID-19. Each CDR3 is given with its conserved first and last residue. A D gene is named only where the DNA matches it firmly. Expanded clones get a size class; other rows say once, few or many, or leave the size out.

cdr3_aa,cdr3_nt,d_call,v_call,clone_size,j_call
CASSFRVSGSPLHF,TGTGCCAGCAGCTTTCGGGTATCGGGTTCACCCCTCCACTTT,-,TRBV7-9,-,TRBJ1-6
CATSRGQGVKQYF,TGTGCCACCAGCAGGGGACAGGGGGTCAAGCAGTACTTC,TRBD1,TRBV15,-,TRBJ2-7
CASSLPDSYSPLHF,TGTGCCAGCAGCTTACCGGACAGTTATTCACCCCTCCACTTT,-,TRBV7-9,-,TRBJ1-6
CASSLGRGTISEQFF,TGTGCCAGCAGCTTGGGAAGGGGGACCATCAGTGAGCAGTTCTTC,-,TRBV5-4,-,TRBJ2-1
CASEELYNEQFF,TGTGCCTCCGAGGAGCTATACAATGAGCAGTTCTTC,-,TRBV30,-,TRBJ2-1
CASSPGQGANYGYTF,TGTGCCAGCAGCCCGGGACAGGGAGCTAACTATGGCTACACCTTC,TRBD1,TRBV5-4,-,TRBJ1-2
CASSNRTGPRDTF,TGTGCCAGCAGCAACAGGACAGGGCCAAGGGACACCTTC,-,TRBV21-1,-,TRBJ1-2
CASSFSGSADTQYF,TGTGCCAGCAGTTTTAGCGGGTCGGCAGATACGCAGTATTTT,TRBD2,TRBV7-9,-,TRBJ2-3
CASSEGTGGNYEQFF,TGTGCCAGCAGTGAGGGGACAGGGGGAAATTATGAGCAGTTCTTC,TRBD1,TRBV2,-,TRBJ2-1
CASSYGPANQPQHF,TGTGCCAGCAGTTACGGGCCAGCAAATCAGCCCCAGCATTTT,-,TRBV6-5,-,TRBJ1-5
CASSEQGTGANVLTF,TGTGCCAGCAGCGAGCAGGGAACTGGGGCCAACGTCCTGACTTTC,-,TRBV7-2,-,TRBJ2-6
CASSLWGDSDEKLFF,TGTGCCAGCAGCTTATGGGGGGACAGCGATGAAAAACTGTTTTTT,TRBD1,TRBV7-8,-,TRBJ1-4
CASSLGFSGEKLFF,TGTGCCAGCAGCTTGGGGTTTTCGGGGGAAAAACTGTTTTTT,-,TRBV3-1/TRBV3-2,-,TRBJ1-4
CASSAYRGSYEQYF,TGTGCCAGTAGTGCCTACAGGGGATCCTACGAGCAGTACTTC,TRBD1,TRBV19,-,TRBJ2-7
CASSQDREAEKLFF,TGTGCCAGCTCACAGGACAGGGAGGCTGAAAAACTGTTTTTT,TRBD1,TRBV18,-,TRBJ1-4
CASSGRRTGGGQETQYF,TGTGCCAGCTCGGGAAGGAGAACAGGGGGCGGACAAGAGACCCAGTACTTC,TRBD1,TRBV19,-,TRBJ2-5
CASSFTGGSRSGANVLTF,TGTGCCAGCAGCTTTACAGGGGGCTCGCGCTCTGGGGCCAACGTCCTGACTTTC,TRBD1,TRBV7-8,-,TRBJ2-6
CASSVGEGRVYEQYF,TGTGCCAGCAGCGTAGGGGAGGGCCGGGTCTACGAGCAGTACTTC,TRBD2,TRBV9,-,TRBJ2-7
CASSFIPQPASTDTQYF,TGTGCCAGCAGCTTTATCCCACAGCCAGCTAGCACAGATACGCAGTATTTT,-,TRBV5-8,-,TRBJ2-3
CASSEARGLGHKLFF,TGTGCCAGCAGTGAAGCGAGGGGGTTGGGGCACAAACTGTTTTTT,-,TRBV6-1,-,TRBJ1-4
CASSQVTGGNQPQHF,TGCGCCAGCAGCCAAGTTACAGGGGGCAATCAGCCCCAGCATTTT,TRBD1,TRBV4-1,few,TRBJ1-5
CASSVTPDTQYF,TGTGCCAGCAGCGTTACTCCAGATACGCAGTATTTT,-,TRBV9,once,TRBJ2-3
CASSALNTIYF,TGTGCCAGCAGCGCCTTAAACACCATATATTTT,-,TRBV9,-,TRBJ1-3
CASSPRTGGANTEAFF,TGTGCCAGCTCACCACGCACAGGGGGGGCGAACACTGAAGCTTTCTTT,TRBD1,TRBV18,-,TRBJ1-1
CASRVDTNYGYTF,TGTGCCAGCAGGGTAGACACCAACTATGGCTACACCTTC,-,TRBV7-3,once,TRBJ1-2
CASITQGNTEAFF,TGTGCCAGCATCACACAGGGGAACACTGAAGCTTTCTTT,-,TRBV6-6,once,TRBJ1-1
CAISDQGPYTF,TGTGCCATCAGTGATCAGGGGCCGTACACCTTC,-,TRBV10-3,-,TRBJ1-2
CATEGTGANYGYTF,TGTGCCACCGAGGGGACAGGGGCTAACTATGGCTACACCTTC,TRBD1,TRBV28,-,TRBJ1-2
CASSLADSNYGYTF,TGCGCCAGCAGCTTGGCCGACAGTAACTATGGCTACACCTTC,-,TRBV5-1,-,TRBJ1-2
CASSSGFGNTIYF,TGTGCCAGCAGCTCAGGATTTGGAAACACCATATATTTT,-,TRBV11-2,-,TRBJ1-3
CATKGQHGSEAFF,TGTGCCACTAAGGGACAACACGGGTCTGAAGCTTTCTTT,-,TRBV12-3/TRBV12-4,-,TRBJ1-1
CASSWGRVEDTQYF,TGCGCCAGCAGCTGGGGGCGAGTCGAAGATACGCAGTATTTT,-,TRBV5-1,-,TRBJ2-3
CASSADGLAGGRGETQYF,TGTGCCAGCAGCGCGGACGGACTAGCGGGGGGGCGAGGAGAGACCCAGTACTTC,TRBD2,TRBV13,-,TRBJ2-5
CASRNYPGTEVTQYF,TGTGCCAGCAGAAATTATCCCGGGACAGAGGTTACGCAGTATTTT,TRBD1,TRBV27,many,TRBJ2-3
CASSLTLLARETQYF,TGCGCCAGCAGCCTTACTCTTTTAGCGCGAGAGACCCAGTACTTC,-,TRBV4-1,-,TRBJ2-5
CAVRQGFSTDTQYF,TGTGCCGTACGACAGGGGTTTAGCACAGATACGCAGTATTTT,TRBD1,TRBV2,-,TRBJ2-3
CASYPTPGQYLEQFF,TGCGCCAGCTACCCAACCCCGGGACAATACCTCGAGCAGTTCTTC,-,TRBV5-1,-,TRBJ2-1
CASSLGPHTDTQYF,TGCGCCAGCAGCCTTGGGCCCCACACAGATACGCAGTATTTT,-,TRBV4-1,-,TRBJ2-3
CATSKETGRAFF,TGTGCCACCAGCAAAGAGACAGGTAGAGCTTTCTTT,-,TRBV15,-,TRBJ1-1
CASLPILSGGEQYF,TGTGCCAGCCTCCCCATCTTATCAGGGGGGGAGCAGTACTTC,-,TRBV2,few,TRBJ2-7
CASSLGDREVDTQYF,TGTGCCAGCAGCTTGGGTGACAGGGAAGTAGATACGCAGTATTTT,TRBD1,TRBV11-2,-,TRBJ2-3
CASSARDSGNTIYF,TGTGCCAGCAGCGCCAGGGATTCTGGAAACACCATATATTTT,-,TRBV9,-,TRBJ1-3
CATSGTSGGAGEQFF,TGTGCCACCAGCGGGACTAGCGGGGGGGCCGGTGAGCAGTTCTTC,TRBD2,TRBV24-1,-,TRBJ2-1
CASTPPTSTDTQYF,TGTGCCAGCACCCCCCCTACGAGCACAGATACGCAGTATTTT,-,TRBV9,-,TRBJ2-3
CASSGIVGTTDEQFF,TGTGCCAGCAGCGGCATCGTTGGGACAACCGATGAGCAGTTCTTC,-,TRBV7-9,-,TRBJ2-1
CSDSGVLGEAFF,TGCAGCGACAGCGGAGTGTTAGGTGAAGCTTTCTTT,-,TRBV29-1,-,TRBJ1-1
CASKIDTGTEQYF,TGTGCCAGCAAAATAGATACAGGGACCGAGCAGTACTTC,-,TRBV6-5,few,TRBJ2-7
CAWTGGNSGGSLGTQYF,TGTGCCTGGACCGGAGGAAATAGTGGAGGGTCCCTGGGGACCCAGTACTTC,-,TRBV30,-,TRBJ2-5